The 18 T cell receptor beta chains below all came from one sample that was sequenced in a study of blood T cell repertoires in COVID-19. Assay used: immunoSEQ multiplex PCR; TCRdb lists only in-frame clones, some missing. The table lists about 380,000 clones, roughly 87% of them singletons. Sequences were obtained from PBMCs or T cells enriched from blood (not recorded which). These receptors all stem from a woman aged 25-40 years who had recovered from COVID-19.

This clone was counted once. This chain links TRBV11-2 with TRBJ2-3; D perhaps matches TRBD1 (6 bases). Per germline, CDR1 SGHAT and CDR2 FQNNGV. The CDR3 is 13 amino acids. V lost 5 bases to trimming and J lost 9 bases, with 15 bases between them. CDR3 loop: CASSLQRQATQYF. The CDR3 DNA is TGTGCCAGCAGCCTCCAAAGACAGGCAACGCAGTATTTT.

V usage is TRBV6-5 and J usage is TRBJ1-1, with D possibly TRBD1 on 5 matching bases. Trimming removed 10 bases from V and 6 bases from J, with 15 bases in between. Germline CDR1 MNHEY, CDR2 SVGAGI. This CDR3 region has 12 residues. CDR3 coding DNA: TGTGCCACCAGGGATGAGGTCGCTGAAGCTTTCTTT. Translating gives CATRDEVAEAFF.

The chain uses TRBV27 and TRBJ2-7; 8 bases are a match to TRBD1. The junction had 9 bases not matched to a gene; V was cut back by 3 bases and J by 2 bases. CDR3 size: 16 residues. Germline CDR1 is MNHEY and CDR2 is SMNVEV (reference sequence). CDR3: CASSLLGQGGPYEQYF. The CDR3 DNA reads TGTGCCAGCAGTTTGCTCGGACAGGGAGGCCCCTACGAGCAGTACTTC.

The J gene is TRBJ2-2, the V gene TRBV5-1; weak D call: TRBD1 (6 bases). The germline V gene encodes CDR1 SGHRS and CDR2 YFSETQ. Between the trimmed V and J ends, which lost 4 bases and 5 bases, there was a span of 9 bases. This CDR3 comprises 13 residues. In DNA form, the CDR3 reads TGCGCCAGCAGCGGGCAGGGGACCGGGGAGCTGTTTTTT. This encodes CASSGQGTGELFF.

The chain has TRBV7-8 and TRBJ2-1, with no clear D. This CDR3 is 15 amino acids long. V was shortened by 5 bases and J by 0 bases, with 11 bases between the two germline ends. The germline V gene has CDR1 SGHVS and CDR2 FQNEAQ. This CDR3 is CASSETPSSYNEQFF. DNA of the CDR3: TGTGCCAGCAGCGAAACCCCGAGCTCCTACAATGAGCAGTTCTTC.

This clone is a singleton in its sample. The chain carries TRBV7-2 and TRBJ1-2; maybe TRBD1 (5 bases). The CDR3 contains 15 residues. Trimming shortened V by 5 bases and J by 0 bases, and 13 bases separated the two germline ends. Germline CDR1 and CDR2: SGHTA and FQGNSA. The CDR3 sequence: CASSPWGQANYGYTF. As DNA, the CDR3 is TGTGCCAGCAGCCCATGGGGCCAAGCTAACTATGGCTACACCTTC.

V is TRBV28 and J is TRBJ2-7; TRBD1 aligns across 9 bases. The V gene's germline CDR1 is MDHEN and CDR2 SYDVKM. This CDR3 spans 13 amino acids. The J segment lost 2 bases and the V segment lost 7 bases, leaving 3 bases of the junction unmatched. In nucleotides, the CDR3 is TGTGCCAGCAACAGGGGGCGCGCCTACGAGCAGTACTTC. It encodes CASNRGRAYEQYF.

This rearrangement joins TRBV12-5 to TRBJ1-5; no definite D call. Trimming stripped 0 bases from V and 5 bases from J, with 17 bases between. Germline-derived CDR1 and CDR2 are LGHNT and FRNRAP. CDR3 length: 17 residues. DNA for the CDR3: TGTGCTAGTGGTTTGGTACTAGTAGGTGGCGTCCATCAGCCCCAGCATTTT. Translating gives CASGLVLVGGVHQPQHF.

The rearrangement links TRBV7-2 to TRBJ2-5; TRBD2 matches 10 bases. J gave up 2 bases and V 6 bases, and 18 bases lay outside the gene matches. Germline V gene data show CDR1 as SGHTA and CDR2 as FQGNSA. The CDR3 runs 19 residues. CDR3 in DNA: TGTGCCAGCAGAGGTCGTCTTTGGCTAGCGGGGGATGGACAAGAGACCCAGTACTTC. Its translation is CASRGRLWLAGDGQETQYF.

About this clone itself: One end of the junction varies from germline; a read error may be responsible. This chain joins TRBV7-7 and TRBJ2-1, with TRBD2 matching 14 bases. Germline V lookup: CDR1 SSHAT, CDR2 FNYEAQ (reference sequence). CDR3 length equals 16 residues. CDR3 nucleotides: TGTGCTAGCAGCTTAGGGGGGACTAGCGGGGGCAATGAGCAGTTCTTC. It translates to CASSLGGTSGGNEQFF.

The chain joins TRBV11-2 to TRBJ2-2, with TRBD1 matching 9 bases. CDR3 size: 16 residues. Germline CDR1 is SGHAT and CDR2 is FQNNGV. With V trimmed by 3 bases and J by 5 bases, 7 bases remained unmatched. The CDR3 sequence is CASSFRQGGRTGELFF. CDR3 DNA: TGTGCCAGCAGCTTCCGACAGGGGGGCCGAACCGGGGAGCTGTTTTTT.

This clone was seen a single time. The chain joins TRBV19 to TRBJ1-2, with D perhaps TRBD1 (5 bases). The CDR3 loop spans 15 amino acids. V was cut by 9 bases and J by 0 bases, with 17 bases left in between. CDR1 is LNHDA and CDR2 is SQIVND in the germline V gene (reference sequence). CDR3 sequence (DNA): TGTGCCAGCACGGACACCGAAAAGGCTAACTATGGCTACACCTTC. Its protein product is CASTDTEKANYGYTF.

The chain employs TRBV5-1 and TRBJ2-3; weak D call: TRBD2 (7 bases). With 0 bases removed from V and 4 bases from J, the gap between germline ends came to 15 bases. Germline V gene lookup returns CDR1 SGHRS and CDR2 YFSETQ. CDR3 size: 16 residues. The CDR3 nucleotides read TGCGCCAGCAGCTTGGCCCGGGGGGCTGTCGCAGATACGCAGTATTTT. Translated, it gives CASSLARGAVADTQYF.

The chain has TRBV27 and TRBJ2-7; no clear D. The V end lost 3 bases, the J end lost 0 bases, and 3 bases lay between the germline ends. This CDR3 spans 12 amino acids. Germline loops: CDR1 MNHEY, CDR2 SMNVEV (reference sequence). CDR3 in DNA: TGTGCCAGCAGTTTCCTCTCCTACGAGCAGTACTTC. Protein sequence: CASSFLSYEQYF.

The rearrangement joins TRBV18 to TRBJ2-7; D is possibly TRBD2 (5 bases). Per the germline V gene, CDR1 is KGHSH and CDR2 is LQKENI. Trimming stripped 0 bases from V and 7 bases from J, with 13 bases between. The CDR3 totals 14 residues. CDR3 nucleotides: TGTGCCAGCTCACCACCTAGCGAACCAGGAGAGCAGTACTTC. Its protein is CASSPPSEPGEQYF.

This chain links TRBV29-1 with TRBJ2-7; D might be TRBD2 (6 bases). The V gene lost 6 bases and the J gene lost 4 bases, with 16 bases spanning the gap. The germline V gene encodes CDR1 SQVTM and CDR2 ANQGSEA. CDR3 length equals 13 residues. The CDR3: CSVSPQGLYEQYF. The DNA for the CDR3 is TGCAGCGTGAGTCCCCAGGGACTTTACGAGCAGTACTTC.

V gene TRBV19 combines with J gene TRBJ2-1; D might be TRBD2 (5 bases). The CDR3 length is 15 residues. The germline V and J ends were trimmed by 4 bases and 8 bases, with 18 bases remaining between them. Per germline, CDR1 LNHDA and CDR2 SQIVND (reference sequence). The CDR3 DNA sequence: TGTGCCAGTAGTACGCACGGAGGTCCCCGGGATGAGCAGTTCTTC. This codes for CASSTHGGPRDEQFF. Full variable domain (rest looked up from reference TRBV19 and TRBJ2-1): DGGITQSPKYLFRKEGQNVTLSCEQNLNHDAMYWYRQDPGQGLRLIYYSQIVNDFQKGDIAEGYSVSREKKESFPLTVTSAQKNPTAFYLCASSTHGGPRDEQFFGPGTRLTVL.

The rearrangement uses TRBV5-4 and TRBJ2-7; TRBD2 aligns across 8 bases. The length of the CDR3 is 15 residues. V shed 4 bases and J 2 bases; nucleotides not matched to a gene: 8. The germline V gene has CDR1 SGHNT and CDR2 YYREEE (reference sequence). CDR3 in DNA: TGTGCCAGCAGCCCCAGGGCGGGAGGAACCTACGAGCAGTACTTC. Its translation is CASSPRAGGTYEQYF.